The 24 T cell receptor beta chains below were found in one sample sequenced in a study of shared T cell receptors in the human thymus. The data were produced by immunoSEQ multiplex PCR, yet TCRdb's version contains in-frame clones alone and is incomplete. The sample has hundreds of thousands of clones; 70% to 90% are singletons. The same data also went into a second study, on human thymus T cells.

The sequencing sample was made of thymocytes. These receptor sequences come from a boy under two years old with a congenital heart defect.

The CDR3 is CASSESLAGATDTQYF. CDR3 sequence (DNA): TGTGCCAGCAGTGAATCACTAGCGGGAGCCACAGATACGCAGTATTTT. This chain links TRBV25-1 with TRBJ2-3; 11 bases match TRBD2. Germline assignment: CDR1 MGHDK and CDR2 SYGVNS. The CDR3 extends over 16 amino acids. V was pared by 1 base and J by 2 bases, with 2 bases of the junction left unmatched.

This chain joins TRBV2 and TRBJ2-3, with D possibly matching TRBD2 (6 bases). V lost 8 bases and J 4 bases, leaving 16 bases between the germline ends. This CDR3 contains 14 residues. Germline assignment: CDR1 SNHLY and CDR2 FYNNEI. In DNA form, the CDR3 reads TGTGCCAGCTTGAGGAGGGAGGACGCAGATACGCAGTATTTT. Protein sequence: CASLRREDADTQYF.

This clone was counted a single time. This sequence joins TRBV15 and TRBJ2-1, with 14 bases identical to TRBD2. With 1 base clipped from V and 9 bases from J, the junction kept 5 bases outside the gene matches. From germline, CDR1 is LNHNV and CDR2 YYDKDF (reference sequence). The CDR3 has 16 residues. This CDR3 reads CATSRGLAGGPGEQFF. For the CDR3, the DNA is TGTGCCACCAGCAGAGGACTAGCGGGAGGGCCTGGTGAGCAGTTCTTC.

This rearrangement joins TRBV6-6 to TRBJ2-3; 8 bases match TRBD2. J was trimmed by 5 bases and V by 5 bases; bases with no gene match: 6. This CDR3 has 14 amino acids. Germline V gene sequence: CDR1 MNHNY, CDR2 SVGAGI (reference sequence). CDR3 in amino acids: CASSTAGGIDTQYF. CDR3 bases: TGTGCCAGCAGTACCGCGGGGGGCATAGATACGCAGTATTTT.

V and J are TRBV4-2 and TRBJ2-4, with 12 bases lining up with TRBD1. Germline assignment: CDR1 LGHNA and CDR2 YNFKEQ. The V segment lost 2 bases and the J segment 1 base; nucleotides outside the gene matches: 15. The CDR3 runs 21 residues. The CDR3 loop reads CASSQRYPRDRGRWAKNIQYF. Written as DNA, the CDR3 is TGTGCCAGCAGCCAACGATATCCCCGGGACAGGGGGCGTTGGGCCAAAAACATTCAGTACTTC.

This chain uses TRBV5-1 with TRBJ2-3; D is uncertain. V lost 4 bases and J lost 1, with 31 bases in between. Germline V lookup: CDR1 SGHRS, CDR2 YFSETQ. This CDR3 is built from 21 residues. The CDR3 sequence: CASSPRQLRFPARRRTDTQYF. The DNA for the CDR3 is TGCGCCAGCAGCCCTCGGCAGTTGAGGTTTCCCGCTCGCCGCCGCACAGATACGCAGTATTTT. The entire variable domain, with the rest obtained from reference TRBV5-1 and TRBJ2-3, is as follows: KAGVTQTPRYLIKTRGQQVTLSCSPISGHRSVSWYQQTPGQGLQFLFEYFSETQRNKGNFPGRFSGRQFSNSRSEMNVSTLELGDSALYLCASSPRQLRFPARRRTDTQYFGPGTRLTVL.

The rearrangement joins TRBV30 to TRBJ2-5; 8 bases are a match to TRBD2. The CDR3 length is 15 residues. The junction had 9 bases not matched to a gene; V was cut back by 3 bases and J by 3 bases. CDR1 is GTSNPN and CDR2 is SVGIG in the germline V gene (reference sequence). The CDR3 nucleotides are TGTGCCTGGAGCCCTGGGGGGCGGGAGGAAGAGACCCAGTACTTC. This sequence encodes CAWSPGGREEETQYF.

The CDR3 bases are TGCGCCAGCAGCCACAAATACCGGGACACAGATTACGAGCAGTACTTC. Protein: CASSHKYRDTDYEQYF. The V call is TRBV4-1, the J call TRBJ2-7; maybe TRBD1 (6 bases). There are 16 residues in the CDR3. CDR1 and CDR2 (germline): MGHRA, YSYEKL. Trimming stripped 3 bases from V and 4 bases from J, with 19 bases between.

The rearrangement links TRBV27 to TRBJ2-5; 12 nucleotides align to TRBD2. J lost 4 bases, V lost 4 bases, and 10 bases had no gene match. There are 17 residues in the CDR3. CDR1 MNHEY and CDR2 SMNVEV come from the germline V gene (reference sequence). DNA of the CDR3: TGTGCCAGCAGTTCATTAAGACTAGCGGGAGCAATAGAGACCCAGTACTTC. Its translation: CASSSLRLAGAIETQYF.

The CDR3 here is CSASGRPEQYF. The CDR3 nucleotides are TGCAGTGCTAGCGGGAGACCCGAGCAGTACTTC. The chain employs TRBV20-1 and TRBJ2-7; D is possibly TRBD2 (6 bases). CDR1 and CDR2 (germline): DFQATT, SNEGSKA (reference sequence). V was cut by 3 bases and J by 6 bases, with 9 bases left in between. This CDR3 region has 11 residues.

The chain is built from TRBV12-5 and TRBJ2-7, with TRBD1 as a possible D gene (5 bases). V dropped 6 bases and J dropped 3 bases, with 12 bases sitting between them. This CDR3 spans 13 amino acids. The germline V gene encodes CDR1 LGHNT and CDR2 FRNRAP. CDR3 sequence: CASGGQGDYEQYF. The DNA of the CDR3 is TGTGCTAGTGGGGGGCAAGGGGACTACGAGCAGTACTTC. The full variable domain, completed using reference TRBV12-5 and TRBJ2-7, is DARVTQTPRHKVTEMGQEVTMRCQPILGHNTVFWYRQTMMQGLELLAYFRNRAPLDDSGMPKDRFSAEMPDATLATLKIQPSEPRDSAVYFCASGGQGDYEQYFGPGTRLTVT.

The chain joins TRBV4-2 to TRBJ2-1, with 7 bases aligning to TRBD2. The length of the CDR3 is 16 residues. The germline V gene has CDR1 LGHNA and CDR2 YNFKEQ. Trimming cost V 1 base and J 0 bases; bases outside gene matches: 3. The CDR3: CASSQGLASSYNEQFF. The CDR3 DNA is TGTGCCAGCAGCCAAGGACTAGCTTCCTCCTACAATGAGCAGTTCTTC.

The chain links TRBV13 to TRBJ2-7; 8 nucleotides match TRBD2. The CDR3 contains 16 residues. V was clipped by 2 bases and J by 3 bases; unmatched bases: 9. Germline loops: CDR1 PRHDT, CDR2 FYEKMQ (reference sequence). The CDR3 spells CASSLSGTREGYEQYF. In DNA, the CDR3 is TGTGCCAGCAGCTTATCCGGGACTAGGGAGGGCTACGAGCAGTACTTC.

The chain links TRBV2 to TRBJ2-1; a weak D match, TRBD1 (7 bases). Germline V gene lookup returns CDR1 SNHLY and CDR2 FYNNEI. The V end lost 1 base, the J end lost 6 bases, and 16 bases lay between the germline ends. The CDR3 contains 16 residues. The CDR3 bases are TGTGCCAGCAGTGAAGAAGGCAGGGGGGTAATCAATGAGCAGTTCTTC. Residues: CASSEEGRGVINEQFF. Full variable domain (remainder filled in from reference TRBV2 and TRBJ2-1): EPEVTQTPSHQVTQMGQEVILRCVPISNHLYFYWYRQILGQKVEFLVSFYNNEISEKSEIFDDQFSVERPDGSNFTLKIRSTKLEDSAMYFCASSEEGRGVINEQFFGPGTRLTVL.

The chain joins TRBV28 to TRBJ2-5, with D possibly being TRBD2 (6 bases). CDR3 size: 15 residues. Trimming removed 3 bases at V and 5 bases at J, with 16 bases between. Per germline, CDR1 MDHEN and CDR2 SYDVKM. The CDR3 loop is CASSFEGRERETQYF. The CDR3 DNA reads TGTGCCAGCAGTTTTGAGGGACGGGAGCGGGAGACCCAGTACTTC.

This chain connects TRBV30 to TRBJ2-1, with 9 bases matching TRBD2. V dropped 5 bases and J dropped 4; count of bases not matched to a gene: 9. The V gene's germline CDR1 is GTSNPN and CDR2 SVGIG (reference sequence). The CDR3 has 15 amino acids. In DNA form, the CDR3 reads TGTGCCTGGGTTAGGACTAGCGCGGGTTACAATGAGCAGTTCTTC. Translating it yields CAWVRTSAGYNEQFF.

This rearrangement joins TRBV2 to TRBJ2-1; D might be TRBD2 (6 bases). CDR1 SNHLY and CDR2 FYNNEI come from the germline V gene. This CDR3 contains 14 residues. The ends were cut back, 9 bases at V and 5 bases at J, with 17 bases in the middle. The CDR3 coding sequence is TGTGCCAGGGGCCCGGGCGGGGCCAACAATGAGCAGTTCTTC. Translated: CARGPGGANNEQFF. The variable domain in full, completed from reference TRBV2 and TRBJ2-1, reads EPEVTQTPSHQVTQMGQEVILRCVPISNHLYFYWYRQILGQKVEFLVSFYNNEISEKSEIFDDQFSVERPDGSNFTLKIRSTKLEDSAMYFCARGPGGANNEQFFGPGTRLTVL.

This rearrangement joins TRBV28 to TRBJ2-5; D not resolved. Germline CDR1 and CDR2: MDHEN and SYDVKM. Trimming left V 6 bases short and J 5 bases short, with 10 bases between. There are 12 residues in the CDR3. CDR3 protein: CASSHNGETQYF. In nucleotides, the CDR3 is TGTGCCAGCAGCCACAACGGGGAGACCCAGTACTTC. Full variable domain (rest looked up from reference TRBV28 and TRBJ2-5): DVKVTQSSRYLVKRTGEKVFLECVQDMDHENMFWYRQDPGLGLRLIYFSYDVKMKEKGDIPEGYSVSREKKERFSLILESASTNQTSMYLCASSHNGETQYFGPGTRLLVL.

The V call is TRBV14, the J call TRBJ2-3, with 12 positions matching TRBD2. The CDR3 spans 17 residues. V shed 3 bases, J shed 2 bases, and the junction held 6 bases outside the gene matches. Germline V gives CDR1 SGHDN, CDR2 FVKESK. The CDR3: CASSHRTSGTLTDTQYF. In DNA form, the CDR3 reads TGTGCCAGCAGCCATCGGACTAGCGGGACTCTCACAGATACGCAGTATTTT.

The chain has TRBV2 and TRBJ2-2; possible D gene TRBD2, 5 bases. Trimming took 4 bases from V and 4 from J, leaving 13 bases between them. CDR3 length: 15 amino acids. Germline lookup yields CDR1 SNHLY and CDR2 FYNNEI. The CDR3 DNA is TGTGCCAGCAGTGGGCGGGTTCCGAGCACCGGGGAGCTGTTTTTT. Its protein is CASSGRVPSTGELFF.

This sequence joins TRBV28 and TRBJ2-7, with TRBD2 matching 8 bases. The trim removed 6 bases at V and 9 bases at J, leaving 22 bases unmatched. The CDR3 has 17 amino acids. Germline values: CDR1 MDHEN, CDR2 SYDVKM. The chain's CDR3 is CASRNRGSGGKVLVQYF. DNA for the CDR3: TGTGCCAGCAGGAACCGGGGCTCGGGAGGGAAGGTATTGGTGCAGTACTTC.

This sequence joins TRBV15 and TRBJ1-1, with 12 bases lining up with TRBD1. The CDR3 has 18 residues. Trimming removed 3 bases from V and 5 bases from J; junction bases left unmatched: 13. Germline CDR1 is LNHNV and CDR2 is YYDKDF (reference sequence). This CDR3 reads CATSRRRDRGLGGTEAFF. Here the CDR3 DNA reads TGTGCCACCAGCAGGCGCCGGGACAGGGGGCTAGGGGGGACTGAAGCTTTCTTT.

The chain uses TRBV5-1 and TRBJ2-2; TRBD1 might be the D (10 bases). CDR3 size: 23 residues. Trimming removed 0 bases from V and 5 bases from J, with 35 bases in between. From germline, CDR1 is SGHRS and CDR2 YFSETQ. DNA of the CDR3: TGCGCCAGCAGCTTGGCCGGGACAGGGGTCCCACAGGCGGGAGGGCCCAAAACCGGGGAGCTGTTTTTT. Amino acid sequence: CASSLAGTGVPQAGGPKTGELFF.

V is TRBV5-6 and J is TRBJ2-5; 7 bases line up with TRBD2. V was clipped by 0 bases and J by 5 bases; unmatched bases: 19. Germline V gene lookup returns CDR1 SGHDT and CDR2 YYEEEE. This CDR3 has 19 residues. The DNA of the CDR3 is TGTGCCAGCAGCTTGGTTACAGAGCATCCCCCGGGACTACTCGAGACCCAGTACTTC. Protein: CASSLVTEHPPGLLETQYF. The whole variable domain, filled in from reference TRBV5-6 and TRBJ2-5, reads DAGVTQSPTHLIKTRGQQVTLRCSPKSGHDTVSWYQQALGQGPQFIFQYYEEEERQRGNFPDRFSGHQFPNYSSELNVNALLLGDSALYLCASSLVTEHPPGLLETQYFGPGTRLLVL.